The source of this T cell receptor beta chain is a study of radiation and T cells in renal cell carcinoma. On the study more broadly: Nephrectomy followed 15 Gy stereotactic body radiation by 4 weeks.

Comment on this clone: Its antigen is not known.

Repertoires were generated with immunoSEQ multiplex PCR, while TCRdb's copy carries only in-frame clones and drops some. The sample carries tens of thousands of clones, 65% to 90% recorded once. Germline V gives CDR1 MGHDK, CDR2 SYGVNS. The CDR3 is 13 amino acids. V shed 3 bases and J shed 9 bases, with 12 bases lying between them. General study findings and limits: Baseline intratumoral clonotype presence is unknown without pretreatment biopsies. Top tumor clonotypes rose in blood 2 weeks post-radiation, then contracted.

Time point here: blood 2 weeks post-SBRT. As for treatment: 15 Gy SBRT to primary tumor, nephrectomy 4 weeks later. The sample consisted of blood, taken from a patient whose treatment included radiotherapy and nephrectomy. J is TRBJ1-3 and V is TRBV25-1; D ambiguous. The clonotype was recovered from a woman between 50 and 59 years old with renal cell carcinoma. The CDR3 reads CASSDRHGSTIYF. CDR3 bases: TGTGCCAGCAGTGACAGGCATGGATCCACCATATATTTT.